This T cell receptor (beta chain) was obtained from a study of T cells in Graves' hyperthyroidism and ophthalmopathy. Germline CDR1 reads MDHEN; CDR2 reads SYDVKM. V lost 1 base, J lost 0 bases, and 9 bases lay in between. The CDR3 is made up of 15 amino acids. This clonotype has just one count. The antigen is not known. From RNA transcripts, TCR beta CDR3 regions were amplified. The TCR CDR3 was amplified in a first-round RT-PCR using the HTBI primer set. TCRdb re-called the multiplex PCR reads through MiXCR, storing one row per CDR3 protein. Among roughly 740,000 distinct CDR3 sequences listed, about 16% were seen once. Overall study findings and caveats: Blood held most thyroid clonotypes expanded above 0.001 frequency.

This rearrangement joins TRBV28 to TRBJ1-1, with a tentative D call TRBD1 (5 bases). The source material was blood. The sequence was obtained from a man aged 18 to 30 with Graves' hyperthyroidism. CDR3 nucleotide sequence: TGTGCCAGCAGTTTATTGGAGGGGCTGAACACTGAAGCTTTCTTT. It translates to CASSLLEGLNTEAFF. The variable domain in full, with the rest retrieved from reference TRBV28 and TRBJ1-1, is DVKVTQSSRYLVKRTGEKVFLECVQDMDHENMFWYRQDPGLGLRLIYFSYDVKMKEKGDIPEGYSVSREKKERFSLILESASTNQTSMYLCASSLLEGLNTEAFFGQGTRLTVV.